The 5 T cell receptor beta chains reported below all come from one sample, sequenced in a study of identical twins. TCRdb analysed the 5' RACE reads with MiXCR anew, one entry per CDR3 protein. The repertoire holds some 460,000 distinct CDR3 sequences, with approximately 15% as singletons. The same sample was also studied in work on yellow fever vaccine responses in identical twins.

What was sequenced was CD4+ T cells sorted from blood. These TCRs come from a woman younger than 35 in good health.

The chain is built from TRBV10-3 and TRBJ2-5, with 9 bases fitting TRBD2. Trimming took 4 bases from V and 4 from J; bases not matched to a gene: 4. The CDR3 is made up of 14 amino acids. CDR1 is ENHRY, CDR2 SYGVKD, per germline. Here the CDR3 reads CAISGGGAVETQYF. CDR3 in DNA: TGTGCCATCAGTGGCGGGGGGGCTGTAGAGACCCAGTACTTC.

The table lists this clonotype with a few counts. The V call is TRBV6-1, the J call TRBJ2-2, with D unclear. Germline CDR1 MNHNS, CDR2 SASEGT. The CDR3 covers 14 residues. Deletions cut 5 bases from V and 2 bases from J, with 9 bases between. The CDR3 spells CASSTVGNTGELFF. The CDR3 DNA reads TGTGCCAGCAGTACAGTGGGAAACACCGGGGAGCTGTTTTTT.

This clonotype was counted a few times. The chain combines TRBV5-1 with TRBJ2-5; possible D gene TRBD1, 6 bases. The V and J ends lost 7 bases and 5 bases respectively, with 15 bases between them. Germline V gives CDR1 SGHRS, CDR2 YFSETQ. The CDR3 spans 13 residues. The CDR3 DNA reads TGCGCCAGCTCCAGGGGTTTGGATGAGACCCAGTACTTC. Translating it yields CASSRGLDETQYF.

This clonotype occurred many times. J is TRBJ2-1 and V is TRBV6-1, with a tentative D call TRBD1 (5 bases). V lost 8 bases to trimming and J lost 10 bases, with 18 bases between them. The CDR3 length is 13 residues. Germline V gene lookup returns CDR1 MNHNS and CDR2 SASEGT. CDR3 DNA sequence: TGTGCCAGCCTACCATCCGGACGGACAGAGCAGTTCTTC. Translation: CASLPSGRTEQFF.

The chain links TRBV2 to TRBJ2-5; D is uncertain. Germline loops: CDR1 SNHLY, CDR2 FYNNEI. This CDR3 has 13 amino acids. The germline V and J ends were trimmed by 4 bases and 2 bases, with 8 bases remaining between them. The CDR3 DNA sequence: TGTGCCAGCAGTGTGATTATGCAAGAGACCCAGTACTTC. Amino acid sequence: CASSVIMQETQYF.